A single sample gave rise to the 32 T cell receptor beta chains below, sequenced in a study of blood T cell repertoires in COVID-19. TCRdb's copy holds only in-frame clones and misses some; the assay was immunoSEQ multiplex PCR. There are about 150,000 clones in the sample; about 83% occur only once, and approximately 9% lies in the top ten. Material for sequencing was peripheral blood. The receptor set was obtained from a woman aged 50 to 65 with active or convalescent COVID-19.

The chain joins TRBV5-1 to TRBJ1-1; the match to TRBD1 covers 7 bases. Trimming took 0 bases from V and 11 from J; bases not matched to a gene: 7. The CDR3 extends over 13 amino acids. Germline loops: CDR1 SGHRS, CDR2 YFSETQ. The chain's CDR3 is CASSLEAGGYAFF. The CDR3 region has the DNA TGCGCCAGCAGCTTGGAGGCAGGGGGGTACGCTTTCTTT. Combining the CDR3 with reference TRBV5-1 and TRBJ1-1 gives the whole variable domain KAGVTQTPRYLIKTRGQQVTLSCSPISGHRSVSWYQQTPGQGLQFLFEYFSETQRNKGNFPGRFSGRQFSNSRSEMNVSTLELGDSALYLCASSLEAGGYAFFGQGTRLTVV.

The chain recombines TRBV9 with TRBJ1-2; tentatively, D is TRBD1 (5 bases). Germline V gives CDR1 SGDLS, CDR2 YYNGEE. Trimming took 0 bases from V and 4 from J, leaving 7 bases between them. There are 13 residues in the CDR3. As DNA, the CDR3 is TGTGCCAGCAGCGTAGCGGGGGGCTATGGCTACACCTTC. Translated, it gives CASSVAGGYGYTF. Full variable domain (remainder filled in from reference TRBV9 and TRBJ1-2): DSGVTQTPKHLITATGQRVTLRCSPRSGDLSVYWYQQSLDQGLQFLIQYYNGEERAKGNILERFSAQQFPDLHSELNLSSLELGDSALYFCASSVAGGYGYTFGSGTRLTVV.

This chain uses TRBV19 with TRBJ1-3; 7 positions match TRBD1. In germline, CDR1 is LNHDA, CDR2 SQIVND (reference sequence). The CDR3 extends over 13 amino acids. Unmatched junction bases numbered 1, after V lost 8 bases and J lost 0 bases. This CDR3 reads CASRQGSGNTIYF. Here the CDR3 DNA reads TGTGCCAGTCGACAGGGCTCTGGAAACACCATATATTTT.

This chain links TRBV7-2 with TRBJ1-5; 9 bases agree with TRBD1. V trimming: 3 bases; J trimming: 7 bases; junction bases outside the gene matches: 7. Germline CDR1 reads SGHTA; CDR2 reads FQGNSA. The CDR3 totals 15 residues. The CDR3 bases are TGTGCCAGCAGCTTGGGGGGACAGGGCCGGCAGCCCCAGCATTTT. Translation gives CASSLGGQGRQPQHF.

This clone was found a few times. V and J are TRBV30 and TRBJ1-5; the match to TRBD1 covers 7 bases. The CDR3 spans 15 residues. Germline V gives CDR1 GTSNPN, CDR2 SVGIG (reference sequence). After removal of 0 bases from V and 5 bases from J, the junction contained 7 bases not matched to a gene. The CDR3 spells CAWSVLTGPDQPQHF. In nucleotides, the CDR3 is TGTGCCTGGAGTGTACTGACAGGGCCCGATCAGCCCCAGCATTTT.

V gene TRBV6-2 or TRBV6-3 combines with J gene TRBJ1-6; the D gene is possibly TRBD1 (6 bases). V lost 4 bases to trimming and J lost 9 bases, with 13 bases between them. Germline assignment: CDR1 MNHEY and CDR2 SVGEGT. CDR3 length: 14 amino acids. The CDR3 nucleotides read TGTGCCAGCAGTTCTTCAGGGGCTAGTTCACCCCTCCACTTT. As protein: CASSSSGASSPLHF.

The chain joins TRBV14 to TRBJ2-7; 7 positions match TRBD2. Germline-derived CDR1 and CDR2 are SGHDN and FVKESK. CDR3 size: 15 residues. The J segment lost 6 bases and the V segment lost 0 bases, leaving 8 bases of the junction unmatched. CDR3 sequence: CASSQDLEPGGEQYF. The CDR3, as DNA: TGTGCCAGCAGCCAAGATCTGGAACCGGGGGGCGAGCAGTACTTC.

In DNA form, the CDR3 reads TGTGCCAGCAGTACGATAGGTGCGGGATCCTACGAGCAGTACTTC. This sequence encodes CASSTIGAGSYEQYF. This chain joins TRBV6-5 and TRBJ2-7; tentatively, D is TRBD2 (6 bases). The length of the CDR3 is 15 residues. Germline V gene data show CDR1 as MNHEY and CDR2 as SVGAGI. V lost 5 bases and J lost 1, with 15 bases in between.

DNA of the CDR3: TGTGCCAGCTCTCAATTTGGAACCGGGACTAGCGGGCTTAACACCGGGGAGCTGTTTTTT. Its protein is CASSQFGTGTSGLNTGELFF. The chain has TRBV18 and TRBJ2-2; 12 bases line up with TRBD2. The CDR3 is 20 amino acids. V shed 6 bases and J 2 bases; nucleotides not matched to a gene: 16. Germline V lookup: CDR1 KGHSH, CDR2 LQKENI. Based on the CDR3 plus reference TRBV18 and TRBJ2-2, the full variable domain is NAGVMQNPRHLVRRRGQEARLRCSPMKGHSHVYWYRQLPEEGLKFMVYLQKENIIDESGMPKERFSAEFPKEGPSILRIQQVVRGDSAAYFCASSQFGTGTSGLNTGELFFGEGSRLTVL.

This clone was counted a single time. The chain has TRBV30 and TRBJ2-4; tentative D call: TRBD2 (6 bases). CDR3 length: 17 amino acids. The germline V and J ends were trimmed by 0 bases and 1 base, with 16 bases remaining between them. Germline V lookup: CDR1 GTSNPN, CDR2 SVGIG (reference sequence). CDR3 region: CAWSVRVGRSAKNIQYF. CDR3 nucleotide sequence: TGTGCCTGGAGTGTACGGGTTGGGAGGAGTGCCAAAAACATTCAGTACTTC. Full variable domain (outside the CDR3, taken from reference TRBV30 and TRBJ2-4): SQTIHQWPATLVQPVGSPLSLECTVEGTSNPNLYWYRQAAGRGLQLLFYSVGIGQISSEVPQNLSASRPQDRQFILSSKKLLLSDSGFYLCAWSVRVGRSAKNIQYFGAGTRLSVL.

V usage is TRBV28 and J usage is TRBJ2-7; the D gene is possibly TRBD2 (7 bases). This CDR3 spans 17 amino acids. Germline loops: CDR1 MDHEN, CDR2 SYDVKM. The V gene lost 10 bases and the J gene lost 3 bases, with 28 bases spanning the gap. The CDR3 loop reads CATHRRGMGGGIYEQYF. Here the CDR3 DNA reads TGTGCCACCCACAGGAGGGGTATGGGAGGGGGTATCTACGAGCAGTACTTC.

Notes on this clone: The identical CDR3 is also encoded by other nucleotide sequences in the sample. CDR3 amino acids: CAWKPMNTEAFF. CDR3 nucleotides: TGTGCCTGGAAGCCGATGAACACTGAAGCTTTCTTT. This chain joins TRBV30 and TRBJ1-1; D gene unclear. From germline, CDR1 is GTSNPN and CDR2 SVGIG (reference sequence). CDR3 length: 12 amino acids. The ends were cut back, 4 bases at V and 0 bases at J, with 6 bases in the middle.

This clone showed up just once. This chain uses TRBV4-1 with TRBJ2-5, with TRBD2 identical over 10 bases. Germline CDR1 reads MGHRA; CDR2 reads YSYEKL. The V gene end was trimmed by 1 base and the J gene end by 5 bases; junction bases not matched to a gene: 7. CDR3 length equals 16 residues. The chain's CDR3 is CASSQGAGGPLETQYF. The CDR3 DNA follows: TGCGCCAGCAGCCAAGGAGCGGGAGGGCCCCTGGAGACCCAGTACTTC.

The CDR3 DNA reads TGCGCCAGCAGTCAACCCGGGACAGCTGAAGCTTTCTTT. Amino acid sequence: CASSQPGTAEAFF. V and J are TRBV23-1 and TRBJ1-1; 7 bases line up with TRBD1. TRBV23-1 is placed among ORFs of uncertain function. CDR3 length: 13 amino acids. V trimming: 2 bases; J trimming: 6 bases; junction bases outside the gene matches: 3.

CDR3: CSVDKTGANTEAFF. In DNA form, the CDR3 reads TGCAGCGTTGACAAGACAGGGGCGAACACTGAAGCTTTCTTT. This sequence joins TRBV29-1 and TRBJ1-1; the match to TRBD1 covers 8 bases. From germline, CDR1 is SQVTM and CDR2 ANQGSEA. The CDR3 runs 14 residues. J gave up 1 base and V 3 bases, and 4 bases lay outside the gene matches.

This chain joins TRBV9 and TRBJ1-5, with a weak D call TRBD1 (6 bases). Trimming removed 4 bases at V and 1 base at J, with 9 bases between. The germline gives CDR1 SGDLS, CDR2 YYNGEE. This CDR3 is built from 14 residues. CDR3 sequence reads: CASSPQGSNQPQHF. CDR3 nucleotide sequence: TGTGCCAGCAGCCCCCAGGGGAGCAATCAGCCCCAGCATTTT.

CDR3 nucleotide sequence: TGTGCCAGCAGCCAAAGGACAGGGGACTATGGCTACACCTTC. The encoded protein is CASSQRTGDYGYTF. The chain joins TRBV7-4 to TRBJ1-2, with 9 bases fitting TRBD1. With 5 bases clipped from V and 3 bases from J, the junction kept 4 bases outside the gene matches. Germline-derived CDR1 and CDR2 are SGHVT and SQSDAQ. The CDR3 runs to 14 residues.

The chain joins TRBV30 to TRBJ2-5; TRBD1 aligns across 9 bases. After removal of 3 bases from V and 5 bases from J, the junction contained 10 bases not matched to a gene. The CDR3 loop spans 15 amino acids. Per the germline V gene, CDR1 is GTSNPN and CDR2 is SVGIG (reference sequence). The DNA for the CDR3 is TGTGCCTGGAGAACAGGGGGCGCTATTAGGGAGACCCAGTACTTC. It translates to CAWRTGGAIRETQYF.

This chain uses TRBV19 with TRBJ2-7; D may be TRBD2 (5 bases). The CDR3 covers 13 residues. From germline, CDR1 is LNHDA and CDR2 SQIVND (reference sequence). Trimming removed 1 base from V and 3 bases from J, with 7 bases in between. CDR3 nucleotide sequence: TGTGCCAGTAGTATAGGAAGCGGCTACGAGCAGTACTTC. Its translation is CASSIGSGYEQYF. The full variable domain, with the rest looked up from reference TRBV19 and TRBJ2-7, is DGGITQSPKYLFRKEGQNVTLSCEQNLNHDAMYWYRQDPGQGLRLIYYSQIVNDFQKGDIAEGYSVSREKKESFPLTVTSAQKNPTAFYLCASSIGSGYEQYFGPGTRLTVT.

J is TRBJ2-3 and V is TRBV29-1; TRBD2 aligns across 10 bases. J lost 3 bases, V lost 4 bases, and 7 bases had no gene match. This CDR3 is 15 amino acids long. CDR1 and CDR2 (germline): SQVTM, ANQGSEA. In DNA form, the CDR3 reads TGCAGCGTTGGGACTAGCGGAGGAGGAACAGATACGCAGTATTTT. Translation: CSVGTSGGGTDTQYF.

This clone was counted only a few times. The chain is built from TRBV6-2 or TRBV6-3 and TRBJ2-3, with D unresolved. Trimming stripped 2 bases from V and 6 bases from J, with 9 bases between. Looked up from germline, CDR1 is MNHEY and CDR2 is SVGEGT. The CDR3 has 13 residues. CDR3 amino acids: CASSYPPEDTQYF. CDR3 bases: TGTGCCAGCAGTTACCCGCCGGAGGATACGCAGTATTTT.

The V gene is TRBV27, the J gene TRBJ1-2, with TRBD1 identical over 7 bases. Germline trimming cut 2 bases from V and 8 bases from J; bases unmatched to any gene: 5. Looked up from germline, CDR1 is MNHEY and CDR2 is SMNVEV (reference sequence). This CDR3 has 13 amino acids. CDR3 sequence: CASSLRAGGGYTF. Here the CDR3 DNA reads TGTGCCAGCAGTTTACGAGCAGGGGGGGGCTACACCTTC.

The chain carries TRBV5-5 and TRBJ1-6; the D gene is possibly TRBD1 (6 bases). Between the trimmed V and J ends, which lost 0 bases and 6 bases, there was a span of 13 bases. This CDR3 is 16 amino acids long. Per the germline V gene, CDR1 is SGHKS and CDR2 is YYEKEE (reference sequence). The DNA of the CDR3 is TGTGCCAGCAGCTTGGGGTCGACAGGAGGTAATTCACCCCTCCACTTT. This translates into CASSLGSTGGNSPLHF.

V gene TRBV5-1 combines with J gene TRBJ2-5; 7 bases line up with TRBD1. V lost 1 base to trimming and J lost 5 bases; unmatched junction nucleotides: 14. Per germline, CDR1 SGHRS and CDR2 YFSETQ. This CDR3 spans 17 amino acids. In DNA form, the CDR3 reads TGCGCCAGCAGCTTGTCTCTCGGGGACAGAGCGTGGGAGACCCAGTACTTC. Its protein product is CASSLSLGDRAWETQYF.

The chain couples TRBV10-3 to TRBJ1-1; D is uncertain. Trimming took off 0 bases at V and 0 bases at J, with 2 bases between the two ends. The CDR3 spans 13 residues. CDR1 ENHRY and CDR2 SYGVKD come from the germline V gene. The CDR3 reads CAISESLNTEAFF. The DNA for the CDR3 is TGTGCCATCAGTGAGTCCTTGAACACTGAAGCTTTCTTT.

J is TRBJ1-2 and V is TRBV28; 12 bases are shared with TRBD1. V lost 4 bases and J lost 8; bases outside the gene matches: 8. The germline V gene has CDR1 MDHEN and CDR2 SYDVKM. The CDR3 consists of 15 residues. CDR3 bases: TGTGCCAGCAGTTGGGACGGGACAGGGGGCGGAGGCTACACCTTC. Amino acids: CASSWDGTGGGGYTF.

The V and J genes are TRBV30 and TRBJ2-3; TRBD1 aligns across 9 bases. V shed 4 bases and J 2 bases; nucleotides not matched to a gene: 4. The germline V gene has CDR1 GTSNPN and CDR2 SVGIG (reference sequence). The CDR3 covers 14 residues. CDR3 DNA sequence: TGTGCCTGGACTGGGACAGGGTTCACAGATACGCAGTATTTT. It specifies CAWTGTGFTDTQYF.

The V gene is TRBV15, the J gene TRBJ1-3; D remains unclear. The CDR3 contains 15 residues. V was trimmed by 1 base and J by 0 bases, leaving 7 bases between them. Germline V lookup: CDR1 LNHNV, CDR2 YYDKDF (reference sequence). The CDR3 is CATSRAPSSGNTIYF. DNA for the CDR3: TGTGCCACCAGCAGAGCACCGAGCTCTGGAAACACCATATATTTT.

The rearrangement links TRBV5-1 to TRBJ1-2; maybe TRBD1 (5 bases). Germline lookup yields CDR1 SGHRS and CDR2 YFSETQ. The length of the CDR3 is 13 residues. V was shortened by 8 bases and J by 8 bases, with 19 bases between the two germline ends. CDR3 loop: CASNPGPAGGYTF. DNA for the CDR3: TGCGCCAGTAATCCGGGACCCGCGGGGGGCTACACCTTC.

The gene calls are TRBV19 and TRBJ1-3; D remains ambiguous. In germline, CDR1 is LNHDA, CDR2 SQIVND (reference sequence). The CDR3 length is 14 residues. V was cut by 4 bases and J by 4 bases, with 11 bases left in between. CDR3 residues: CASSTRLRGNTIYF. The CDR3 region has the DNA TGTGCCAGTAGTACCCGTCTGAGGGGAAACACCATATATTTT.

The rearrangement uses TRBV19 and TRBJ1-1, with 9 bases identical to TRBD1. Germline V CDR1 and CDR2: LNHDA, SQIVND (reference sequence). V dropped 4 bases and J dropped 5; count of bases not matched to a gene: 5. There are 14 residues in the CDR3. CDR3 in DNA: TGTGCCAGTAGTAGGGACAGGGTGAGGACTGAAGCTTTCTTT. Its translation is CASSRDRVRTEAFF.

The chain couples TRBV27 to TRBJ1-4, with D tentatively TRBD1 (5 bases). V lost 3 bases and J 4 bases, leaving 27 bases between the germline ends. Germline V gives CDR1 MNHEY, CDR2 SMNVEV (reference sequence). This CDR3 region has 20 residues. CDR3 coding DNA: TGTGCCAGCAGTTTCCGCCGCTGGGAGGAGGGGATGATCGTTAATGAAAAACTGTTTTTT. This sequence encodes CASSFRRWEEGMIVNEKLFF.